This entry concerns a single T cell receptor (beta chain). Per the germline V gene, CDR1 is SGHRS and CDR2 is YFSETQ. Trimming pared 0 bases from V and 1 base from J, leaving 8 bases between. The length of the CDR3 is 15 residues. The data stem from a study of blood T cell repertoires in COVID-19. Study at large: The samples span acute and convalescent COVID-19 from the United States, Italy and Spain.

Researchers sorted participants into cohorts using their self-reported clinical history. Donors of Cohort 3 who recovered were those that had two negative PCRs, clearance, or symptom resolution. Clones were read by immunoSEQ multiplex PCR, and TCRdb kept only the in-frame ones, dropping some. This table holds 130,000 to 150,000 clones, more than 75% found once. What was sequenced was PBMCs or T cells enriched from blood (not recorded which). The chain carries TRBV5-1 and TRBJ1-3; D gene unclear. This clonotype was obtained from a man aged 55 to 70 who had recovered from COVID-19. CDR3 in DNA: TGCGCCAGCAGCTTGGCCCCGGTTTCTGGAAACACCATATATTTT. Amino acids: CASSLAPVSGNTIYF.